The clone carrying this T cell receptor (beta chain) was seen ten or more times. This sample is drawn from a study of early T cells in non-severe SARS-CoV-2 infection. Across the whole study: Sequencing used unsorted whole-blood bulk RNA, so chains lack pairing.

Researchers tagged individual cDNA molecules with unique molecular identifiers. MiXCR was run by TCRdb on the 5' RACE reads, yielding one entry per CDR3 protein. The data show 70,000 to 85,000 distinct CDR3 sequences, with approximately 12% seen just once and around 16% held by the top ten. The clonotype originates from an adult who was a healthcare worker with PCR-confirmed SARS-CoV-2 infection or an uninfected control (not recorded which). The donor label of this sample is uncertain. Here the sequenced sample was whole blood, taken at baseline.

In nucleotides, the CDR3 is TGTGCTAGTGGTTTGGGACTAGCGAACACCGGGGAGCTGTTTTTT. As protein: CASGLGLANTGELFF. The chain couples TRBV12-5 to TRBJ2-2, with D possibly matching TRBD2 (6 bases). The V end lost 1 base, the J end lost 0 bases, and 6 bases lay between the germline ends. The germline CDR1 and CDR2 sequences are LGHNT and FRNRAP. This CDR3 contains 15 residues.